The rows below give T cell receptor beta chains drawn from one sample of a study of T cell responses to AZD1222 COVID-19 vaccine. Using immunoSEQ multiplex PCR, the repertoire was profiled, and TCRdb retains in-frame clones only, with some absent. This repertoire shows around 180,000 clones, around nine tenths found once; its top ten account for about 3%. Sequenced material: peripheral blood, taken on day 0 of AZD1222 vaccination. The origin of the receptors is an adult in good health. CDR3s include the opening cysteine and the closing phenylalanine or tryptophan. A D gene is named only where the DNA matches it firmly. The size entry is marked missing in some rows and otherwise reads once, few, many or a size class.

DNA: TGTGCCAGCAGCCAAAGCTCCTACGAGCAGTACTTC; CDR3: CASSQSSYEQYF; V: TRBV3-1/TRBV3-2; J: TRBJ2-7; size: once; D: -
DNA: TGTGCCAGCAGCTTATATGGCGGAAATAATGAAAAACTGTTTTTT; CDR3: CASSLYGGNNEKLFF; V: TRBV7-2; J: TRBJ1-4; size: -; D: -
DNA: TGTGCCAGCAGCTTGCGGGCCAGGGGTGAAAAACTGTTTTTT; CDR3: CASSLRARGEKLFF; V: TRBV7-2; J: TRBJ1-4; size: -; D: -
DNA: TGTGCCAGCAGACTTGCTGGGGCCAACGTCCTGACTTTC; CDR3: CASRLAGANVLTF; V: TRBV13; J: TRBJ2-6; size: -; D: -
DNA: TGCAGTGCTAGTTCTTGGAGGTCCTACAATGAGCAGTTCTTC; CDR3: CSASSWRSYNEQFF; V: TRBV20-1; J: TRBJ2-1; size: few; D: -
DNA: TGTGCCAGCAGAACCGCGGGGGTCGGATATGGCTACACCTTC; CDR3: CASRTAGVGYGYTF; V: TRBV27; J: TRBJ1-2; size: once; D: -
DNA: TGTGCCAGCATTCTACAGGGGACCAAAAACATTCAGTACTTC; CDR3: CASILQGTKNIQYF; V: TRBV2; J: TRBJ2-4; size: -; D: TRBD1
DNA: TGTGCCACCAGCACCCCGGCGGGGGGGCGACACGAGCAGTACTTC; CDR3: CATSTPAGGRHEQYF; V: TRBV15; J: TRBJ2-7; size: -; D: TRBD2
DNA: TGTGCCAGCAGATCAGATCCCAGGGACACCATATATTTT; CDR3: CASRSDPRDTIYF; V: TRBV7-2; J: TRBJ1-3; size: -; D: -
DNA: TGTGCCAGCACCTACTCCGCGGATCGGGGCTATGGCTACACCTTC; CDR3: CASTYSADRGYGYTF; V: TRBV6-5; J: TRBJ1-2; size: -; D: -
DNA: TGTGCCAGCAGCCTCCAAGCTGATCAGCCCCAGCATTTT; CDR3: CASSLQADQPQHF; V: TRBV6-2/TRBV6-3; J: TRBJ1-5; size: -; D: -
DNA: TGTGCCAGCAGCTTAGTTAACAGCCCCTCCTACGAGCAGTACTTC; CDR3: CASSLVNSPSYEQYF; V: TRBV7-8; J: TRBJ2-7; size: -; D: -
DNA: TGCGCCAGCAGCCAAGGTCAGGTGGAGGGCACTGAAGCTTTCTTT; CDR3: CASSQGQVEGTEAFF; V: TRBV4-1; J: TRBJ1-1; size: -; D: -
DNA: TGTGCCACCAGCAGAGACAGCGGGGGGGCAAATGAGCAGTTCTTC; CDR3: CATSRDSGGANEQFF; V: TRBV15; J: TRBJ2-1; size: -; D: TRBD2
DNA: TGTGCCAGCAGCTCCGTGGGGTCTGGAAACACCATATATTTT; CDR3: CASSSVGSGNTIYF; V: TRBV13; J: TRBJ1-3; size: -; D: -
DNA: TGTGCCAGCAGCCCGCGGAGTACAGGGAGGGCAAATCAGCCCCAGCATTTT; CDR3: CASSPRSTGRANQPQHF; V: TRBV4-2; J: TRBJ1-5; size: -; D: -
DNA: TGTGCCAGCAGCTTATCAGACACTGAAGCTTTCTTT; CDR3: CASSLSDTEAFF; V: TRBV7-9; J: TRBJ1-1; size: -; D: -
DNA: TGTGCCAGCTCAACCTCTAGCGGGGCTCCCTACGAGCAGTACTTC; CDR3: CASSTSSGAPYEQYF; V: TRBV18; J: TRBJ2-7; size: few; D: TRBD2
DNA: TGTGCCAGCAGCTCGAGGGGTAGTTGGCAAGAGACCCAGTACTTC; CDR3: CASSSRGSWQETQYF; V: TRBV7-9; J: TRBJ2-5; size: -; D: -
DNA: TGTGCCAGCAGCCTTTCGGCTCGGGGGGGCCGGGGCACAGATACGCAGTATTTT; CDR3: CASSLSARGGRGTDTQYF; V: TRBV3-1/TRBV3-2; J: TRBJ2-3; size: -; D: TRBD2
DNA: TGTGCCAGCAGTCCCAACCCACCGGCCTTCGGGACAGCTTCACCCCTCCACTTT; CDR3: CASSPNPPAFGTASPLHF; V: TRBV27; J: TRBJ1-6; size: few; D: TRBD1
DNA: TGCGCCAGCAGCTTGGGGCAGAACTATGGCTACACCTTC; CDR3: CASSLGQNYGYTF; V: TRBV5-1; J: TRBJ1-2; size: -; D: -